The present T cell receptor beta chain was sequenced within a study of graft-versus-host responses after intestinal transplantation. Overall study: Transplant recipients had multivisceral, liver-intestinal, or isolated intestinal grafts. Every recipient had anti-thymocyte globulin induction and 3 to 4 years of tacrolimus plus steroids. Points from the study as a whole: Across patients carrying graft-donor T cell macrochimerism, allografts held high graft-versus-host to host-versus-graft clonal ratios. Analysis identified GvH clones in recipient marrow, with some appearing first in ileum or blood.

Sequencing used immunoSEQ multiplex PCR; TCRdb keeps in-frame clones, though not all of them. The data hold roughly 98,000 clones, with 85% to 95% observed a single time. Worth noting for this clone: Antigen specificity is unknown.

Trimming took off 2 bases at V and 0 bases at J, with 11 bases between the two ends. Per germline, CDR1 SQVTM and CDR2 ANQGSEA. CDR3 length: 15 residues. The sample here was unstimulated CD8+ T cells sorted from spleen or lymph node cells, taken before transplant. The chain couples TRBV29-1 to TRBJ1-3, with D unresolved. The TCR was taken from a human donor who was the organ donor for an intestinal transplant. The CDR3 DNA reads as TGCAGCGTTGAAAACCGCTACCCCTCTGGAAACACCATATATTTT. Its translation: CSVENRYPSGNTIYF.